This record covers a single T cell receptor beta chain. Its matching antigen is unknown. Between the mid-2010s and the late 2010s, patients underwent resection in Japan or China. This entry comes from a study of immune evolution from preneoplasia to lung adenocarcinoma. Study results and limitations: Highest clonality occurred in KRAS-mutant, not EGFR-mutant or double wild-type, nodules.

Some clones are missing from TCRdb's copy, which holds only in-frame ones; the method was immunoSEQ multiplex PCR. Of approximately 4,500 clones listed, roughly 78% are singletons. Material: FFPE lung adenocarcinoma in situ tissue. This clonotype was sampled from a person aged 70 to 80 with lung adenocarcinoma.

In DNA form, the CDR3 reads TGTGCCAGCAGCTTCCCCCAAGGGGAGAATTCACCCCTCCACTTT. This gives the protein CASSFPQGENSPLHF. The chain couples TRBV5-6 to TRBJ1-6; D is perhaps TRBD1 (5 bases). The CDR3 runs 15 residues. CDR1 is SGHDT, CDR2 YYEEEE, per germline. V was clipped by 2 bases and J by 7 bases, with 13 bases between them.